This note documents a single T cell receptor beta chain sequence. Antigen unknown. This specimen belongs to a study of T cells in Graves' hyperthyroidism and ophthalmopathy. Study-wide points: Appearing also in blood were most of the thyroid clonotypes expanded above 0.001.

RNA transcripts gave rise to amplified TCR beta CDR3 regions. A set of HTBI primers served as the primers for a first-round RT-PCR of the TCR CDR3. TCRdb reprocessed the multiplex PCR reads via MiXCR and lists one record per CDR3 protein. The sample comprises nearly 600,000 distinct CDR3 sequences, 14% of which are singletons, and 7% to 9% rests with the top ten. Trimming cost V 10 bases and J 7 bases, with 25 bases left between them. The length of the CDR3 is 16 residues. Germline CDR1 is SEHNR and CDR2 is FQNEAQ (reference sequence). The sample taken for sequencing was blood. This TCR was sampled from a woman aged 18-29 years with Graves' ophthalmopathy. The rearrangement links TRBV7-9 to TRBJ2-2; D is unclear. In nucleotides, the CDR3 is TGTGCCACAAGCCCTGGTGAAGAGGTCTCCCTCGGGGAGCTGTTTTTT. It is translated as CATSPGEEVSLGELFF. The whole variable domain, filled in from reference TRBV7-9 and TRBJ2-2, reads DTGVSQNPRHKITKRGQNVTFRCDPISEHNRLYWYRQTLGQGPEFLTYFQNEAQLEKSRLLSDRFSAERPKGSFSTLEIQRTEQGDSAMYLCATSPGEEVSLGELFFGEGSRLTVL.